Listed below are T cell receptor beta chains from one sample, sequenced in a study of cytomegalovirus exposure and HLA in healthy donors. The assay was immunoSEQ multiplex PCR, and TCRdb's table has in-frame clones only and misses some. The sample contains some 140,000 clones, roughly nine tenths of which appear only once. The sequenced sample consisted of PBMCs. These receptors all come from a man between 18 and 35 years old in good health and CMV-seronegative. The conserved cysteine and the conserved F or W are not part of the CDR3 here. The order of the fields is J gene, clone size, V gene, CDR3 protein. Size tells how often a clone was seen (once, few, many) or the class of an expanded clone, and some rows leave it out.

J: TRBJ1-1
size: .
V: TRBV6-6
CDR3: ASSYGQGRMNTEAF

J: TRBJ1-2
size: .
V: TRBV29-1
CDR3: SVEDRGSTGAENYGYT

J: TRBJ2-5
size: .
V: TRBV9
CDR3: ASSVGVLAGEKETQY

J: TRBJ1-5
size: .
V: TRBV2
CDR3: ASSEEQGQQPQH

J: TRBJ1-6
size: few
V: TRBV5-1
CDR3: ASSLLAGTGRGPLH

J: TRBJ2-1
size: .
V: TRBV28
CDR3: ASSAGDYFQF

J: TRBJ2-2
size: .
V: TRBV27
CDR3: ASSDGTSGAGELF

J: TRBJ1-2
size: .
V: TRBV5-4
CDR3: ASSADSNYGYT

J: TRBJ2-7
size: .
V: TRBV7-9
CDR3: ASSLVGKRQVSYEQY

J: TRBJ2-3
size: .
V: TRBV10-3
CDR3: AIRTSGGAQAQY

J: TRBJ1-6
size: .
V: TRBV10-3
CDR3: AISEGGGSYNSPLH

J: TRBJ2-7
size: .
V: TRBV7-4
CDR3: ASSCAQRGREQY